One and the same sample provided the 9 T cell receptor beta chains below, sequenced in a study of blood T cells in healthy people across ages (dated by TCRdb to between 2014 and 2017). Library creation used 5' RACE. TCRdb shows the sequencer as Illumina HiSeq 2500. A second PCR of roughly 6 to 12 cycles was performed with a sample-barcoded 5' primer and a J-beta primer mix. Starting from the raw public reads, TCRdb applied fastp trimming at Q25, assembled clones with MiXCR and retained in-frame beta chains. Each record represents a unique CDR3 protein, reported with the most common genes and DNA among its rows. For this sample there are roughly 1.7 million distinct CDR3 sequences; 30% to 40% appear just once. Together, the top ten hold about 11% of the sample. Specimen: blood. The receptors originated from a woman aged 25 to 39 in good health.

This clonotype appeared a few times. A read error may produce the germline difference seen at one junction end. The chain couples TRBV20-1 to TRBJ2-3; D gene uncertain. This CDR3 is built from 11 residues. Germline-derived CDR1 and CDR2 are DFQATT and SNEGSKA (reference sequence). CDR3 in amino acids: CGARSTDTQYF. The CDR3 DNA reads TGCGGTGCTAGGTCCACAGATACGCAGTATTTT.

Comments on this clonotype: A much larger clone is a single base away; this may be a read error. The chain is built from TRBV7-6 and TRBJ2-5, with TRBD1 matching over 9 bases. The germline CDR1 and CDR2 sequences are SGHVS and FNYEAQ. CDR3 length equals 15 residues. The CDR3 coding sequence is TGTACCAGCAGCTTACAGGGGGCGCGAGTGGAGACCCAGTACTTC. This translates into CTSSLQGARVETQYF. Drawing the rest from reference TRBV7-6 and TRBJ2-5, the complete variable domain is GAGVSQSPRYKVTKRGQDVALRCDPISGHVSLYWYRQALGQGPEFLTYFNYEAQQDKSGLPNDRFSAERPEGSISTLTIQRTEQRDSAMYRCTSSLQGARVETQYFGPGTRLLVL.

CDR3 nucleotide sequence: TGCAGTGCTCTTATGGGACACGGCTACACCTTC. Protein sequence: CSALMGHGYTF. The chain has TRBV20-1 and TRBJ1-2, with D perhaps matching TRBD1 (6 bases). V was cut by 5 bases and J by 8 bases, with 12 bases left in between. Germline lookup yields CDR1 DFQATT and CDR2 SNEGSKA (reference sequence). CDR3 length: 11 residues.

The table lists this clonotype with a few counts. The chain's CDR3 is CSALIFGGDTQYF. The CDR3 bases are TGCAGTGCGTTAATCTTTGGGGGAGATACGCAGTATTTT. The chain uses TRBV20-1 and TRBJ2-3; D is possibly TRBD1 or TRBD2 (5 bases each). This CDR3 has 13 amino acids. Germline CDR1 reads DFQATT; CDR2 reads SNEGSKA (reference sequence). Trimming pared 6 bases from V and 5 bases from J, leaving 15 bases between.

The gene calls are TRBV5-1 and TRBJ2-7; D may match TRBD1 or TRBD2 (5 bases each). Trimming cost V 1 base and J 3 bases, with 17 bases left between them. Germline lookup yields CDR1 SGHRS and CDR2 YFSETQ. The CDR3 extends over 16 amino acids. CDR3 DNA: TGCGCCAGCAGCTTGAATCGAGGGGTTCTTGGCTACGAGCAGTACTTC. It is translated as CASSLNRGVLGYEQYF. The whole variable domain, filled in from reference TRBV5-1 and TRBJ2-7, reads KAGVTQTPRYLIKTRGQQVTLSCSPISGHRSVSWYQQTPGQGLQFLFEYFSETQRNKGNFPGRFSGRQFSNSRSEMNVSTLELGDSALYLCASSLNRGVLGYEQYFGPGTRLTVT.

The V gene is TRBV15, the J gene TRBJ1-3, with D uncertain. The germline CDR1 and CDR2 sequences are LNHNV and YYDKDF (reference sequence). V shed 0 bases and J shed 0 bases, with 9 bases lying between them. CDR3 length: 16 residues. The CDR3 region is CATSRDRADSGNTIYF. The CDR3 coding sequence is TGTGCCACCAGCAGAGATCGAGCGGACTCTGGAAACACCATATATTTT. Full variable domain (rest looked up from reference TRBV15 and TRBJ1-3): DAMVIQNPRYQVTQFGKPVTLSCSQTLNHNVMYWYQQKSSQAPKLLFHYYDKDFNNEADTPDNFQSRRPNTSFCFLDIRSPGLGDTAMYLCATSRDRADSGNTIYFGEGSWLTVV.

The rearrangement links TRBV5-5 to TRBJ1-5; 12 positions match TRBD1. CDR3 length: 16 amino acids. V lost 4 bases, J lost 3 bases, and 5 bases stayed unmatched. In germline, CDR1 is SGHKS, CDR2 YYEKEE (reference sequence). The CDR3 nucleotides are TGTGCCAGCAGCGTGGGGACAGGGGGCTACAATCAGCCCCAGCATTTT. As protein: CASSVGTGGYNQPQHF.

This clonotype was detected only a few times. V is TRBV29-1 and J is TRBJ1-3; D ambiguous. V lost 5 bases, J lost 0 bases, and 11 bases lay in between. The CDR3 loop spans 14 amino acids. CDR1 is SQVTM, CDR2 ANQGSEA, per germline. The CDR3 is CSVSGLSSGNTIYF. In DNA, the CDR3 is TGCAGCGTTTCAGGACTGTCCTCTGGAAACACCATATATTTT.

The chain combines TRBV20-1 with TRBJ2-3; D uncertain. V lost 0 bases to trimming and J lost 4 bases, with 11 bases between them. Germline loops: CDR1 DFQATT, CDR2 SNEGSKA (reference sequence). The CDR3 contains 14 residues. The DNA of the CDR3 is TGCAGTGCTAGAGATCTAAGGGTCCCAGATACGCAGTATTTT. Its protein product is CSARDLRVPDTQYF.